The rows below give T cell receptor beta chains drawn from one sample of a study of beta chain features in type 1 diabetes. Produced via immunoSEQ multiplex PCR; TCRdb's table is partial and in-frame only. The repertoire has about 930,000 clones, roughly 15% of them found once; the top ten carry about 0.025%. Sequencing used naive CD4+ T cells from blood. The source is a woman between 18 and 30 years old in good health. Both conserved end residues are part of each CDR3. D genes are given only for firm matches. The size field is filled for only some rows; it gives once, few, many or a size class.

>TRBD1|TRBJ2-1|few|TRBV5-1
CASSTDRAGNEQFF
TGCGCCAGCAGCACGGACAGGGCCGGGAATGAGCAGTTCTTC
>NA|TRBJ2-7|NA|TRBV6-5
CASSYTEGLQYEQYF
TGTGCCAGCAGTTACACTGAGGGACTCCAATACGAGCAGTACTTC
>NA|TRBJ2-5|NA|TRBV5-6
CASSLRGSGETQYF
TGTGCCAGCAGCTTGCGGGGGTCCGGAGAGACCCAGTACTTC
>TRBD2|TRBJ2-2|NA|TRBV4-3
CASSQEAASGSFYTGELFF
TGCGCCAGCAGCCAAGAGGCGGCTAGCGGATCCTTTTACACCGGGGAGCTGTTTTTT
>NA|TRBJ2-3|NA|TRBV5-1
CASSLGDFTDTQYF
TGCGCCAGCAGCTTGGGGGACTTCACAGATACGCAGTATTTT
>TRBD2|TRBJ2-3|NA|TRBV7-9
CASSLGGSRTDTQYF
TGTGCCAGCAGCTTGGGCGGGAGCAGGACAGATACGCAGTATTTT
>NA|TRBJ2-4|NA|TRBV29-1
CSVLGPLNIQYF
TGCAGCGTACTGGGACCTCTGAACATTCAGTACTTC
>NA|TRBJ2-6|NA|TRBV7-9
CASSLPRVSGANVLTF
TGTGCCAGCAGCTTACCTAGGGTCTCTGGGGCCAACGTCCTGACTTTC
>NA|TRBJ2-7|NA|TRBV5-1
CASSPPGGLQAYEQYF
TGCGCCAGCAGCCCTCCAGGCGGGCTACAAGCCTACGAGCAGTACTTC
>NA|TRBJ2-1|many|TRBV28
CASRATEQFF
TGTGCCAGCAGGGCTACTGAGCAGTTCTTC
>NA|TRBJ2-7|few|TRBV7-3
CASSLTGFHEQYF
TGTGCCAGCAGCTTAACTGGGTTCCACGAGCAGTACTTC
>NA|TRBJ1-5|NA|TRBV7-2
CASSSEPYQPQHF
TGTGCCAGCAGCTCAGAACCCTATCAGCCCCAGCATTTT
>TRBD2|TRBJ2-1|NA|TRBV4-3
CASSQSGLVNNEQFF
TGCGCCAGCAGCCAGAGTGGACTAGTGAACAATGAGCAGTTCTTC
>TRBD2|TRBJ2-1|NA|TRBV19
CASSILVRTSGMIIEQFF
TGTGCCAGTAGTATTTTGGTTAGAACTAGCGGGATGATTATTGAGCAGTTCTTC
>NA|TRBJ2-1|few|TRBV28
CASSLARFANSYNEQFF
TGTGCCAGCAGTTTGGCTAGATTCGCGAACTCCTACAATGAGCAGTTCTTC
>TRBD2|TRBJ2-7|NA|TRBV2
CASSSHAGEGYEQYF
TGTGCCAGCAGCAGCCATGCGGGAGAAGGCTACGAGCAGTACTTC
>NA|TRBJ2-2|few|TRBV9
CASSVGGGSGELFF
TGTGCCAGCAGCGTAGGCGGAGGGTCCGGGGAGCTGTTTTTT
>NA|TRBJ2-7|NA|TRBV18
CASSPGTSGGQEQYF
TGTGCCAGCTCACCCGGCACCAGCGGCGGTCAGGAGCAGTACTTC
>TRBD1|TRBJ1-5|NA|TRBV28
CASRGWDRGRGNQPQHF
TGTGCCAGCAGGGGCTGGGACAGGGGAAGAGGCAATCAGCCCCAGCATTTT
>TRBD2|TRBJ2-1|few|TRBV7-9
CASSLTSGRAGEQFF
TGTGCCAGCAGTTTGACTAGCGGGAGGGCCGGAGAGCAGTTCTTC
>NA|TRBJ1-3|NA|TRBV2
CASTPELWNTIYF
TGTGCCAGCACGCCAGAGTTATGGAACACCATATATTTT
>NA|TRBJ1-1|few|TRBV7-9
CASSLREGSTEAFF
TGTGCCAGCAGCTTACGGGAGGGTAGCACTGAAGCTTTCTTT
>TRBD1|TRBJ2-7|NA|TRBV4-3
CASSQLTGGLYEQYF
TGCGCCAGCAGCCAATTGACAGGGGGTCTCTACGAGCAGTACTTC
>NA|TRBJ1-2|NA|TRBV6-1
CASSDLRRTNYGYTF
TGTGCCAGCAGTGATCTCAGGAGGACTAACTATGGCTACACCTTC
>TRBD1|TRBJ2-1|few|TRBV6-5
CASSYGNTGDEQFF
TGTGCCAGCAGTTACGGAAACACAGGGGATGAGCAGTTCTTC